What follows are 32 T cell receptor beta chains derived from one specimen sequenced in a study of tumor-infiltrating lymphocytes in primary liver carcinoma. Co-extraction of both nucleic acids (RNA and DNA) used roughly 18-32 mg of unsorted bulk tissue. Constant-region priming of roughly 0.45 ug total RNA yielded TCR beta cDNA. Construction of TCR beta libraries relied on three successive nested multiplex PCR rounds employing slightly modified ARM-PCR. For around 10 cycles apiece, the opening two PCR rounds ran with TRBV1-TRBV30 forward primers and a C-beta reverse primer. TCRdb used MiXCR to reprocess the multiplex PCR reads, holding one entry per CDR3 protein. Of about 35,000 distinct CDR3 sequences listed, less than 85% are singletons. Sequencing input: liver tumor tissue from sampling region 4. Documented subset: tumor region T4, right-lateral pole. These receptors originate from a man aged 40-50 years with primary liver carcinoma and hepatitis B virus infection.

Concerning this clonotype itself: Because it lacks the conserved phenylalanine or tryptophan at the end, this CDR3 is likely a read error. This chain connects TRBV11-2 to TRBJ2-7, with D hard to call. CDR3 size: 13 residues. CDR1 SGHAT and CDR2 FQNNGV come from the germline V gene. The CDR3 loop is CGSSLSEWVQQYI. The CDR3 DNA follows: TGTGGCAGCAGTTTAAGTGAGTGGGTCCAGCAGTACATC.

Relative to its sample, this clonotype is medium-sized. The chain is built from TRBV5-1 and TRBJ1-4; possibly TRBD1 for D (5 bases). V was cut by 5 bases and J by 2 bases, with 13 bases left in between. CDR1 and CDR2 from the germline V gene are SGHRS and YFSETQ. CDR3 length equals 15 residues. CDR3 sequence: CASSRDRPTNEKLFF. The CDR3 nucleotides read TGCGCCAGCAGTCGCGACAGACCGACTAATGAAAAACTGTTTTTT. The whole variable domain, filled in from reference TRBV5-1 and TRBJ1-4, reads KAGVTQTPRYLIKTRGQQVTLSCSPISGHRSVSWYQQTPGQGLQFLFEYFSETQRNKGNFPGRFSGRQFSNSRSEMNVSTLELGDSALYLCASSRDRPTNEKLFFGSGTQLSVL.

With respect to this clonotype: A read error is likely, as this CDR3 ends without the conserved phenylalanine or tryptophan. The chain carries TRBV7-8 and TRBJ2-5; D is uncertain. The CDR3 loop spans 14 amino acids. Germline V lookup: CDR1 SGHVS, CDR2 FQNEAQ. The CDR3: CVSKQGMTQETQYL. The CDR3 region has the DNA TGTGTCAGCAAGCAAGGGATGACCCAAGAGACCCAGTACTTG.

Turning to this clonotype: Mismatch with germline at one junction end may stem from a read error. This rearrangement joins TRBV12-3 or TRBV12-4 to TRBJ1-6; 9 positions agree with TRBD1. CDR3 size: 14 residues. CDR3 residues: CASSSWTGDSPLHF. CDR3 nucleotide sequence: TGTGCCAGTAGTTCCTGGACAGGGGATTCACCCCTCCACTTT.

Regarding this clonotype: Germline is not matched at one junction end, which may reflect a read error. V usage is TRBV30 and J usage is TRBJ2-1; no definite D call. CDR1 is GTSNPN, CDR2 SVGIG, per germline (reference sequence). The CDR3 totals 11 residues. CDR3 coding DNA: TGTGCCTGGGTGGATTACAATAAGCAGTTCTTC. Protein sequence: CAWVDYNKQFF.

As concerns this clonotype: This CDR3 is missing its conserved last phenylalanine or tryptophan, likely due to a read error. The chain links TRBV11-2 to TRBJ2-1; D is ambiguous. The V gene's germline CDR1 is SGHAT and CDR2 FQNNGV. The CDR3 spans 13 residues. The CDR3 spells CVSCPMIEASQFS. In DNA, the CDR3 is TGTGTCAGCTGCCCGATGATTGAGGCCTCGCAGTTCTCC.

V and J are TRBV5-1 and TRBJ2-1; TRBD2 agrees at 8 bases. The CDR3 is made up of 15 amino acids. The J segment lost 12 bases and the V segment lost 2 bases, leaving 13 bases of the junction unmatched. Germline CDR1 reads SGHRS; CDR2 reads YFSETQ. The CDR3 sequence is CASSLGLAGNSGQFF. The CDR3 region has the DNA TGCGCCAGCAGCTTAGGGCTAGCGGGTAACAGTGGGCAGTTCTTC.

Comment on this clonotype: The junction does not match germline at one end; this may be a read error. The rearrangement uses TRBV6-5 and TRBJ2-5; 8 bases agree with TRBD1. CDR3 length: 14 amino acids. The V gene's germline CDR1 is MNHEY and CDR2 SVGAGI. The CDR3 bases are TGTGCCAGCAGCCGACAGGGGTGGGAAGAGACCCAATGCTTC. Protein product: CASSRQGWEETQCF.

V is TRBV28 and J is TRBJ1-2; 7 nucleotides match TRBD1. This CDR3 is 14 amino acids long. CDR1 and CDR2 (germline): MDHEN, SYDVKM. In nucleotides, the CDR3 is TGTGTCAGTACCTCGGGACAGCTCATCTATGGCTACACCTTC. Its protein is CVSTSGQLIYGYTF.

This clonotype was counted a few times. The chain couples TRBV4-3 to TRBJ1-2; no firm D call. Per germline, CDR1 LGHNA and CDR2 YSLEER. CDR3 length: 13 residues. CDR3 in DNA: TGCATCAGCAGCCAAGCCGGAAACTATGGCTACACCTTC. Protein sequence: CISSQAGNYGYTF.

As to this clonotype: A read error is possible here, since a much larger clone lies one base away. The gene calls are TRBV20-1 and TRBJ2-5; perhaps D is TRBD1 or TRBD2 (5 bases each). Germline lookup yields CDR1 DFQATT and CDR2 SNEGSKA (reference sequence). The CDR3 is 13 amino acids. CDR3 amino acids: CSARTDIGETPYF. As DNA, the CDR3 is TGCAGTGCTAGGACGGACATCGGGGAGACCCCGTACTTC.

With respect to this clonotype: Mismatch with germline at one junction end may stem from a read error. The V call is TRBV29-1, the J call TRBJ2-1; 12 bases are shared with TRBD2. Germline V gene lookup returns CDR1 SQVTM and CDR2 ANQGSEA. The length of the CDR3 is 15 residues. The CDR3 DNA reads TGCAGCGTTGCCCCCCTCCTAGCGGGAGGGTATGAGCAGCCCTTC. This sequence encodes CSVAPLLAGGYEQPF.

Comments on this clonotype: Germline is not matched at one junction end, which may reflect a read error. The CDR3 loop is CASSSGGSSVGTRTDTQYF. The CDR3 DNA reads TGTGCCAGCAGTTCTGGGGGAAGCTCTGTTGGAACCCGCACAGATACGCAGTATTTC. The chain is built from TRBV11-1 and TRBJ2-3; D is tentatively TRBD1 or TRBD2 (5 bases each). The germline CDR1 and CDR2 sequences are SGHAT and FQDESV (reference sequence). The CDR3 has 19 amino acids.

Of note for this clonotype: The junction differs from germline at one of its ends, possibly a read error. This chain uses TRBV6-4 with TRBJ2-3, with 8 bases identical to TRBD2. CDR3 size: 13 residues. From germline, CDR1 is MRHNA and CDR2 SNTAGT. CDR3 nucleotides: TGTGCCAACAGTGCGGGAGGCACAGATATGCAGTATTTT. Its protein product is CANSAGGTDMQYF.

This clonotype was seen ten or more times. This clone may be a read error of a much larger clone one base away. The rearrangement uses TRBV30 and TRBJ1-2; D call uncertain. V was trimmed by 1 base and J by 7 bases, leaving 7 bases between them. There are 11 residues in the CDR3. Looked up from germline, CDR1 is GTSNPN and CDR2 is SVGIG (reference sequence). DNA for the CDR3: TGTGCCTGGAGTGGGACCTGTGGCTACACCTTC. Translation: CAWSGTCGYTF.

The V call is TRBV28, the J call TRBJ1-5; D is undetermined. Germline CDR1 and CDR2: MDHEN and SYDVKM. V was pared by 8 bases and J by 6 bases, with 20 bases between. The CDR3 sequence is 15 residues long. The CDR3 spells CASASGFMGSQPQHF. The DNA for the CDR3 is TGTGCCAGCGCCTCAGGTTTTATGGGCAGTCAGCCCCAGCATTTT.

Concerning this clonotype: This may arise from a read error, as a much more abundant clone is one base away. The V call is TRBV6-6, the J call TRBJ1-1; 7 bases fit TRBD1. With V trimmed by 10 bases and J by 6 bases, 11 bases remained unmatched. There are 13 residues in the CDR3. From germline, CDR1 is MNHNY and CDR2 SVGAGI (reference sequence). The CDR3 sequence is CANSAGGTAEAFF. The DNA of the CDR3 is TGTGCCAACAGCGCAGGGGGGACTGCTGAAGCTTTCTTT.

On this clonotype: The conserved final phenylalanine or tryptophan is absent from the CDR3, which likely points to a read error. J is TRBJ1-5 and V is TRBV2; 7 bases line up with TRBD1. CDR1 and CDR2 from the germline V gene are SNHLY and FYNNEI. This CDR3 is built from 14 residues. The V segment lost 9 bases and the J segment 0 bases; nucleotides outside the gene matches: 5. Written as DNA, the CDR3 is TGTGCCAGTAGGGACAGCTATAGCAATCAGCCCCAGCATTTA. This codes for CASRDSYSNQPQHL.

A few counts support this clonotype. This clone may be a read error of a much larger clone one base away. V gene TRBV11-2 combines with J gene TRBJ2-1; D is unclear. TRBJ2-7 matches the DNA end more closely, so the J call is doubtful. Germline CDR1 is SGHAT and CDR2 is FQNNGV. The CDR3 is made up of 10 amino acids. The CDR3 here is CASSNNEQYF. CDR3 nucleotides: TGTGCCAGCAGCAACAATGAGCAGTACTTC.

This clonotype was observed a few times. The gene calls are TRBV5-1 and TRBJ2-2; 7 bases align to TRBD1. The CDR3 has 15 residues. V was pared by 4 bases and J by 10 bases, with 13 bases of the junction left unmatched. In germline, CDR1 is SGHRS, CDR2 YFSETQ. CDR3 coding DNA: TGCGCCAGCAGCGACAGGGTCCCGAACGCCGAGGAGCTGTTTTTT. This sequence encodes CASSDRVPNAEELFF.

Turning to this clonotype: This may come from a read error, since a much larger clone is one base off. The rearrangement uses TRBV14 and TRBJ1-1, with 7 positions matching TRBD1. Germline lookup yields CDR1 SGHDN and CDR2 FVKESK. This CDR3 region has 16 residues. The CDR3 nucleotides read TGTGCTAGCAGCCCTGAAAGGGACAGAGGTAACACTGAAACTTTCTTT. It codes for CASSPERDRGNTETFF. The full variable domain, with the rest looked up from reference TRBV14 and TRBJ1-1, is EAGVTQFPSHSVIEKGQTVTLRCDPISGHDNLYWYRRVMGKEIKFLLHFVKESKQDESGMPNNRFLAERTGGTYSTLKVQPAELEDSGVYFCASSPERDRGNTETFFGQGTRLTVV.

About this clonotype itself: A junction boundary mismatches the germline segment, possibly from a read error. The V and J genes are TRBV11-1 and TRBJ2-1, with 9 bases that match TRBD2. The V gene's germline CDR1 is SGHAT and CDR2 FQDESV (reference sequence). The CDR3 loop spans 17 amino acids. In nucleotides, the CDR3 is TGTGCCAGCAGTTCCCCTCCTTGCGGGAGGGCCTTTAGTGAGCACTTCTTC. Protein: CASSSPPCGRAFSEHFF.

This clonotype is deemed medium-sized. The V gene is TRBV6-2 or TRBV6-3, the J gene TRBJ1-2, with 7 bases matching TRBD1. Germline values: CDR1 MNHEY, CDR2 SVGEGT. The CDR3 is 13 residues long. Losses at the gene ends were 7 bases for V and 4 bases for J; bases not matched to a gene: 6. This CDR3 reads CASNAGTAYGYTF. CDR3 sequence (DNA): TGTGCCAGCAACGCCGGGACAGCCTATGGCTACACCTTC.

There are many counts of this clonotype. The CDR3 does not end in the conserved phenylalanine or tryptophan, so this is likely a read error. The J gene is TRBJ1-1, the V gene TRBV29-1; D not resolved. V was pared by 7 bases and J by 0 bases, with 12 bases between. The V gene's germline CDR1 is SQVTM and CDR2 ANQGSEA. The CDR3 runs to 13 residues. Here the CDR3 reads CSAGYELNTEAFI. Here the CDR3 DNA reads TGCAGCGCCGGGTACGAGCTGAACACTGAAGCTTTCATT.

In its sample, this clonotype was seen once. This is likely a read error, given that the CDR3 carries no conserved phenylalanine or tryptophan at its end. The chain carries TRBV5-1 and TRBJ2-7; 12 bases fit TRBD1. CDR3 length: 16 residues. Germline-derived CDR1 and CDR2 are SGHRS and YFSETQ. The CDR3 sequence: CASSPGQGAVSYEQYL. As DNA, the CDR3 is TGCGCCAGCAGCCCGGGACAGGGGGCGGTCTCCTATGAGCAGTACTTA.

As concerns this clonotype: The junction and the germline gene differ at one end; a read error may be behind it. The J gene is TRBJ2-2, the V gene TRBV4-2; 10 bases match TRBD2. Germline assignment: CDR1 LGHNA and CDR2 YNFKEQ. The CDR3 contains 17 residues. CDR3 protein: CVSSQGGLAGDFGELFF. DNA for the CDR3: TGTGTCAGCAGCCAGGGGGGTCTAGCGGGAGATTTCGGGGAGCTGTTTTTT.

Notes on this clonotype: Compared with germline, one end of the junction differs, possibly owing to a read error. The rearrangement joins TRBV12-3 or TRBV12-4 to TRBJ2-1, with 12 bases identical to TRBD2. The CDR3 extends over 14 amino acids. The CDR3 nucleotides read TGTGCCAGTATGACTAGCGGGAGACACAATGAACAGTTCTTC. This encodes CASMTSGRHNEQFF.

As regards this clonotype: The conserved closing phenylalanine or tryptophan is absent in this CDR3, likely reflecting a read error. The chain links TRBV14 to TRBJ2-6, with D maybe TRBD1 (6 bases). The length of the CDR3 is 19 residues. Germline V gene data show CDR1 as SGHDN and CDR2 as FVKESK. V shed 4 bases and J shed 0 bases, with 19 bases lying between them. The CDR3 DNA follows: TGTGCCAGCAGCCCACGATGGACAGTATTCCTCTCTGGGGCCAACGTCCTGACTATC. Translating gives CASSPRWTVFLSGANVLTI.

With regard to this clonotype: Without the conserved terminal phenylalanine or tryptophan, this CDR3 likely stems from a read error. This chain connects TRBV29-1 to TRBJ2-5; 8 bases agree with TRBD1. The CDR3 covers 12 residues. Germline loops: CDR1 SQVTM, CDR2 ANQGSEA. CDR3 region: CSVDRGLESQYY. The CDR3 nucleotides are TGCAGCGTTGACAGGGGGCTTGAGAGCCAGTACTAC.

With respect to this clonotype: One end of the junction is discordant with germline, which a read error may explain. The chain uses TRBV5-1 and TRBJ2-3; TRBD1 might be the D (6 bases). Germline V gene sequence: CDR1 SGHRS, CDR2 YFSETQ. This CDR3 is 14 amino acids long. CDR3 coding DNA: TGCGCCAGCGGCTTGGGACATAACACAGATACGCACTATTTT. Its protein product is CASGLGHNTDTHYF.

As concerns this clonotype: Its ends do not fully match the called genes, so a read error is possible. J is TRBJ2-6 and V is TRBV19; possibly TRBD1 for D (5 bases). Germline lookup yields CDR1 LNHDA and CDR2 SQIVND (reference sequence). This CDR3 is built from 15 residues. CDR3 in amino acids: CASSIACAGANALTF. As DNA, the CDR3 is TGTGCCAGTAGTATAGCCTGTGCTGGGGCCAACGCCCTGACTTTC.

Remarks on this clonotype: One base away lies a much larger clone, so this may be a sequencing read error. The V and J genes are TRBV20-1 and TRBJ2-1; 11 bases map to TRBD2. Per germline, CDR1 DFQATT and CDR2 SNEGSKA (reference sequence). The CDR3 extends over 16 amino acids. CDR3 DNA: TGCAGTGCTAGAGGTACTAGCGGGAGCTCCTACAGTGAGCAGTTCTTC. Protein sequence: CSARGTSGSSYSEQFF.